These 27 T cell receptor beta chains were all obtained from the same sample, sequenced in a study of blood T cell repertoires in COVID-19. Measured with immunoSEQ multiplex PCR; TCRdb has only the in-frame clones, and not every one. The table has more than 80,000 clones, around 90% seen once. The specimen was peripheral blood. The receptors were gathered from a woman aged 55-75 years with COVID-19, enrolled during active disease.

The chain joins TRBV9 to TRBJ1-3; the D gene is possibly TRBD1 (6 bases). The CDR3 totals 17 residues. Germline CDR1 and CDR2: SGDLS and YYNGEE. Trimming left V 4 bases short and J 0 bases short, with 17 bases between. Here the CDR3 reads CASSTSTGLSSGNTIYF. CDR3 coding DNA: TGTGCCAGCAGCACCTCGACAGGCTTAAGCTCTGGAAACACCATATATTTT.

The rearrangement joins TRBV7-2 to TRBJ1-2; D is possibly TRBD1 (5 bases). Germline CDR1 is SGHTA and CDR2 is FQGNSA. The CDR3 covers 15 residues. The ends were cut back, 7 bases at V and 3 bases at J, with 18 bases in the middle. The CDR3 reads CASTAPTAPYYGYTF. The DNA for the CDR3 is TGTGCCAGCACCGCCCCGACAGCGCCGTACTATGGCTACACCTTC.

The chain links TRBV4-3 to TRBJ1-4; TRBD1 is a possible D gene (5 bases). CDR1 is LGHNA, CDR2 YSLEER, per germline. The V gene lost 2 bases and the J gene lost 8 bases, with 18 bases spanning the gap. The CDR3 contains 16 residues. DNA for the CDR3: TGCGCCAGCAGCCAACCGGGAGGGGAATTAGGGGAAAAACTGTTTTTT. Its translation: CASSQPGGELGEKLFF.

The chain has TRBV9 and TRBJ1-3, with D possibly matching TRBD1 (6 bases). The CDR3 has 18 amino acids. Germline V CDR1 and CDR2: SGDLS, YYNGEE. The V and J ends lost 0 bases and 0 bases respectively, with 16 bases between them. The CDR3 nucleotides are TGTGCCAGCAGCGTAGTGGCAAGGGGGGGCAACTCTGGAAACACCATATATTTT. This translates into CASSVVARGGNSGNTIYF.

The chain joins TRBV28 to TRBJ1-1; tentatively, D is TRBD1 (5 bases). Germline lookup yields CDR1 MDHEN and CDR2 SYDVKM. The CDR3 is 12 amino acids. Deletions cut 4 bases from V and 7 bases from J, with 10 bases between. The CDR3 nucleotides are TGTGCCAGCAGTTCAAGGACATATGAAGCTTTCTTT. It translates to CASSSRTYEAFF.

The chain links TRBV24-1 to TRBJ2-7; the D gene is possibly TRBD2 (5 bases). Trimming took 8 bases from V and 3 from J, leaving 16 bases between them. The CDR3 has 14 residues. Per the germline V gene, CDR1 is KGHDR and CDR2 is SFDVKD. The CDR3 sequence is CATILRGTDYEQYF. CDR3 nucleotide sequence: TGTGCCACCATTCTACGGGGAACGGACTACGAGCAGTACTTC.

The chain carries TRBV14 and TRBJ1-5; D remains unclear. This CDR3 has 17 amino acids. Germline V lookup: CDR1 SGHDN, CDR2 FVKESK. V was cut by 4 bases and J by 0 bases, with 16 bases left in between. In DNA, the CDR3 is TGTGCCAGCAGCCGGACTACGGATATACATAGCAATCAGCCCCAGCATTTT. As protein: CASSRTTDIHSNQPQHF.

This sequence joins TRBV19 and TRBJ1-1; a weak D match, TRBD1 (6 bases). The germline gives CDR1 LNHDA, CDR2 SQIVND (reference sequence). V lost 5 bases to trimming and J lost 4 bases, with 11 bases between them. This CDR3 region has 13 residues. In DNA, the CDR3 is TGTGCCAGTAGTGCACAGGGTGGCACTGAAGCTTTCTTT. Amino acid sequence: CASSAQGGTEAFF.

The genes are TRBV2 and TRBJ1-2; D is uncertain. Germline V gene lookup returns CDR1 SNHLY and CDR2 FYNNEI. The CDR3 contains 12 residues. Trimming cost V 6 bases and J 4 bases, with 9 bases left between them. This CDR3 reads CASRVGAYGYTF. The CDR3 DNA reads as TGTGCCAGCAGGGTGGGCGCCTATGGCTACACCTTC.

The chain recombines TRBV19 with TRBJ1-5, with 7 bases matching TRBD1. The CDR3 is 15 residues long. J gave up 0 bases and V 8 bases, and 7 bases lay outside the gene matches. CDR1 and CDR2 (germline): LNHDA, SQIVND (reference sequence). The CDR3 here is CASARDSNSNQPQHF. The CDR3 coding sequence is TGTGCCAGTGCCCGGGACAGTAATAGCAATCAGCCCCAGCATTTT.

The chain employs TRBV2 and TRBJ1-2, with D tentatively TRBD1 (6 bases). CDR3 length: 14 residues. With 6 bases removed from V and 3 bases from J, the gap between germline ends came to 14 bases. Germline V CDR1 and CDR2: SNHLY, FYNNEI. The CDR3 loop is CASSQDSQDYGYTF. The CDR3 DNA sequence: TGTGCCAGCAGCCAGGACAGTCAAGACTATGGCTACACCTTC.

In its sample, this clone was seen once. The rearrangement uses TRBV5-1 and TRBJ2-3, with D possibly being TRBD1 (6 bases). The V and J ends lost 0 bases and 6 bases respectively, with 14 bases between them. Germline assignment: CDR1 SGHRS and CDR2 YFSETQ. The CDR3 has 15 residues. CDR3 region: CASSLASRGSDTQYF. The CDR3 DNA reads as TGCGCCAGCAGCTTGGCCTCTAGGGGGTCTGATACGCAGTATTTT.

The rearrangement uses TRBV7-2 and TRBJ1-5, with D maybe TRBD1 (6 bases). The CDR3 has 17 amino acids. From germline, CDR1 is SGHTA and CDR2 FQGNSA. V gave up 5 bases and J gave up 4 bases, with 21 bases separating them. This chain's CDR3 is CASSPDGQTKGNQPQHF. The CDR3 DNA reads TGTGCCAGCAGCCCAGACGGACAGACGAAAGGTAATCAGCCCCAGCATTTT.

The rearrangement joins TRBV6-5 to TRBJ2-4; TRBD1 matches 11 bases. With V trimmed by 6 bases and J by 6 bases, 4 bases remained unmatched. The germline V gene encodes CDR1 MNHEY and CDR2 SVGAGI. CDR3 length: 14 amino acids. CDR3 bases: TGTGCCAGCAGAGGGGACAGGGGGATAAACATTCAGTACTTC. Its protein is CASRGDRGINIQYF.

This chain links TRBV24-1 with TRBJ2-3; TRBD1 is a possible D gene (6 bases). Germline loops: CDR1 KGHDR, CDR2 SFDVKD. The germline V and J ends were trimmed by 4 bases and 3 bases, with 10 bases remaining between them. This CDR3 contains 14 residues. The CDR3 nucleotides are TGTGCCACCAGTGACCCAGGGGCGACAGATACGCAGTATTTT. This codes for CATSDPGATDTQYF.

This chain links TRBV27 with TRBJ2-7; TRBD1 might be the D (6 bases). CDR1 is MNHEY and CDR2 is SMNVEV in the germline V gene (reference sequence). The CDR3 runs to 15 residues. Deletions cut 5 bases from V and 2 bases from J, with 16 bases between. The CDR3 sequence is CASSVSGVLTYEQYF. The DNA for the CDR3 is TGTGCCAGCAGTGTTTCAGGGGTCCTTACCTACGAGCAGTACTTC.

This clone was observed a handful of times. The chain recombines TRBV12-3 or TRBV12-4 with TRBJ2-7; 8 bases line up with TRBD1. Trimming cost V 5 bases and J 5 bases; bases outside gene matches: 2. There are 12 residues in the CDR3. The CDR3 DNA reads TGTGCCAGCAGTCCGACAGGGGACGAGCAGTACTTC. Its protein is CASSPTGDEQYF.

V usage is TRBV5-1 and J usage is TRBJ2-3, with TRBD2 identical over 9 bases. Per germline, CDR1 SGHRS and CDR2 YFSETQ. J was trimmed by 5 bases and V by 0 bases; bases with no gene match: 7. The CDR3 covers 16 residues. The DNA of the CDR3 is TGCGCCAGCAGCTTGGACAGCGGGGGGAGACTAGATACGCAGTATTTT. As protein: CASSLDSGGRLDTQYF.

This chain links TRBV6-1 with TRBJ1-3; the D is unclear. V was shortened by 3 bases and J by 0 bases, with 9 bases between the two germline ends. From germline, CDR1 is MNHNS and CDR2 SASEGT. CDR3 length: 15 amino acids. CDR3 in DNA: TGTGCCAGCAGTGATTTTCCGAGCTCTGGAAACACCATATATTTT. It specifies CASSDFPSSGNTIYF.

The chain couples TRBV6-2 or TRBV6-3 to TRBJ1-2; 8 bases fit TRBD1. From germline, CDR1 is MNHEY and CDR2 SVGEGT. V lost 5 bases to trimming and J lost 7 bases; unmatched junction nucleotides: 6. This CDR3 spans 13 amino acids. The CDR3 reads CASSDQGARGYTF. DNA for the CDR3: TGTGCCAGCAGTGACCAGGGGGCTCGTGGCTACACCTTC.

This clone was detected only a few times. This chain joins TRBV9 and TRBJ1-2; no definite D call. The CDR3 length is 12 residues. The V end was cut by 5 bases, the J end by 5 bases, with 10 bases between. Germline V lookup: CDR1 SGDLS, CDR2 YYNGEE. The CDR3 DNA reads TGTGCCAGCAGTGGCGGCGGATATGGCTACACCTTC. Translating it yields CASSGGGYGYTF.

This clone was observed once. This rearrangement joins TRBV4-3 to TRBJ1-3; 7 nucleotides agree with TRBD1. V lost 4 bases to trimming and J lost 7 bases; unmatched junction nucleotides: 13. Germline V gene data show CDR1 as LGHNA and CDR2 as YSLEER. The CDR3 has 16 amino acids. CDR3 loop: CASSPQTGTVLNTIYF. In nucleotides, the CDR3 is TGCGCCAGCAGCCCCCAAACCGGGACAGTCTTGAACACCATATATTTT.

The CDR3 DNA is TGTGCCAGCAGCGCCGCAGGGACCGGGGAGCTGTTTTTT. Translating gives CASSAAGTGELFF. This rearrangement joins TRBV9 to TRBJ2-2, with TRBD1 as a possible D gene (5 bases). The CDR3 is 13 amino acids. The V gene's germline CDR1 is SGDLS and CDR2 YYNGEE. With 3 bases removed from V and 5 bases from J, the gap between germline ends came to 8 bases.

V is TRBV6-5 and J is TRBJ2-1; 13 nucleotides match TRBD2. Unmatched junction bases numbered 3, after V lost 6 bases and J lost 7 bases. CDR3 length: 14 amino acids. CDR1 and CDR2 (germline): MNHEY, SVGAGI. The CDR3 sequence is CASRTSGGFNEQFF. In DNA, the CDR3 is TGTGCCAGCAGGACTAGCGGGGGGTTTAATGAGCAGTTCTTC.

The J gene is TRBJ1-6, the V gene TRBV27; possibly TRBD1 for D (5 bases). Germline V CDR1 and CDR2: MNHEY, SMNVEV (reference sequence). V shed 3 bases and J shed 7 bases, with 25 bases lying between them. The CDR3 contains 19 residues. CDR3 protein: CASSFSLPSGRGENSPLHF. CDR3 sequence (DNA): TGTGCCAGCAGTTTTTCTCTGCCGTCAGGGCGCGGGGAGAATTCACCCCTCCACTTT.

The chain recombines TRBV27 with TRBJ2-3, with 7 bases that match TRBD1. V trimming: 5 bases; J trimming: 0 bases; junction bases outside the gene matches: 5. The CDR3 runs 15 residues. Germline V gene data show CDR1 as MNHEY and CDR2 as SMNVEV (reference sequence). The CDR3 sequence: CASSQPGQSTDTQYF. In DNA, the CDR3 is TGTGCCAGCAGTCAGCCGGGACAGAGCACAGATACGCAGTATTTT.

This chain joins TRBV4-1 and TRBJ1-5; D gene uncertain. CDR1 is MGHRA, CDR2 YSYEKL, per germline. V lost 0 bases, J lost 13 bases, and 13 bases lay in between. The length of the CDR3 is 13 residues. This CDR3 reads CASSQDLQWTQHF. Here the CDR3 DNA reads TGCGCCAGCAGCCAAGATCTCCAGTGGACTCAGCATTTT.